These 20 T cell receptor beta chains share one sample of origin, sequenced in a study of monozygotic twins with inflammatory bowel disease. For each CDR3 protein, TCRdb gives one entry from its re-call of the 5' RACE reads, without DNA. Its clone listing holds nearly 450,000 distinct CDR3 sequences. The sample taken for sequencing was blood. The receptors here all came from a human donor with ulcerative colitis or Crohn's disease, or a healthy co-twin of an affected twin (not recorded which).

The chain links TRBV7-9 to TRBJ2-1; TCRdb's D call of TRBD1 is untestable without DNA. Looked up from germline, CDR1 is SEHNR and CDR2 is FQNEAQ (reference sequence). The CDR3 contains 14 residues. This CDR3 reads CASSPGGLSDEQFF.

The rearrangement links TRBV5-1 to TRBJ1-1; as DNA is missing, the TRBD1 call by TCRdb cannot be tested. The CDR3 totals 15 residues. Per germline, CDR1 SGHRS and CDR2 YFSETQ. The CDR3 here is CASSLAGGKHTEAFF. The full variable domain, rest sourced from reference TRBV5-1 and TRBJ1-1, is KAGVTQTPRYLIKTRGQQVTLSCSPISGHRSVSWYQQTPGQGLQFLFEYFSETQRNKGNFPGRFSGRQFSNSRSEMNVSTLELGDSALYLCASSLAGGKHTEAFFGQGTRLTVV.

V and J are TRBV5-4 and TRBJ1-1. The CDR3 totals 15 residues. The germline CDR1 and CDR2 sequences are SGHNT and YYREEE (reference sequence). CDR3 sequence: CASSLARRMNTEAFF.

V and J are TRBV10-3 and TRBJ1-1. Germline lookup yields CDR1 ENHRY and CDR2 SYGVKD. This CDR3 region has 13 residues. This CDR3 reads CAISQGVSTEAFF.

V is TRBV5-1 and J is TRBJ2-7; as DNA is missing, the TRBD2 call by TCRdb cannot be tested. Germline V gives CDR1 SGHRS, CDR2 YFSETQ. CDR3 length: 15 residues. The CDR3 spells CASNLRTSGSYEQYF.

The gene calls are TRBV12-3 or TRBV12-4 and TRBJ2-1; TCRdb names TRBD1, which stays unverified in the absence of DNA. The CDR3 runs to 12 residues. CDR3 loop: CASSETRGEQFF.

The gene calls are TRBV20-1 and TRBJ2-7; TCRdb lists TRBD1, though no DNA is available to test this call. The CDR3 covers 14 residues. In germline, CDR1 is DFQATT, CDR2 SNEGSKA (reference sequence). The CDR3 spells CSALFPRQGYEQYF.

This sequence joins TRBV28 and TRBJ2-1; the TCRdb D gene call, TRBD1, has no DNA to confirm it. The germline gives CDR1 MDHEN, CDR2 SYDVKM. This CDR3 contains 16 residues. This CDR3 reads CASHLANQGAYNEQFF. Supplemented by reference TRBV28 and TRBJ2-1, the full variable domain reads DVKVTQSSRYLVKRTGEKVFLECVQDMDHENMFWYRQDPGLGLRLIYFSYDVKMKEKGDIPEGYSVSREKKERFSLILESASTNQTSMYLCASHLANQGAYNEQFFGPGTRLTVL.

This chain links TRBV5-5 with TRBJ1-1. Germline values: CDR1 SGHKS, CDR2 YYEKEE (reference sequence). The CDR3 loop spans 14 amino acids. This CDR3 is CASSLEMGSTEAFF.

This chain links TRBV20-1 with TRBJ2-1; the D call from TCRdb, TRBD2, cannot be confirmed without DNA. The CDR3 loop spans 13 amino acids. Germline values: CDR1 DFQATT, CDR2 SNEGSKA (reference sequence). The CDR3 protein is CSATGTSFNEQFF.

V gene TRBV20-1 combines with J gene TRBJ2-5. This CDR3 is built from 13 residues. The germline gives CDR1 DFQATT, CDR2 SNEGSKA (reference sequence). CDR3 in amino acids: CSARVPIFGTQYF.

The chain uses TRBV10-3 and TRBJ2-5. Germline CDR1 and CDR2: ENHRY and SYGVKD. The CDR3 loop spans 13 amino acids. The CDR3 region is CAISESRRETQYF.

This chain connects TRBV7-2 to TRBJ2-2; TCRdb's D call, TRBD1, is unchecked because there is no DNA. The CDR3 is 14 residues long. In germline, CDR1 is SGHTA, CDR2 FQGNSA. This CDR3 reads CAVSSGEPAGELFF. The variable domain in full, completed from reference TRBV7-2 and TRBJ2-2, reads GAGVSQSPSNKVTEKGKDVELRCDPISGHTALYWYRQSLGQGLEFLIYFQGNSAPDKSGLPSDRFSAERTGGSVSTLTIQRTQQEDSAVYLCAVSSGEPAGELFFGEGSRLTVL.

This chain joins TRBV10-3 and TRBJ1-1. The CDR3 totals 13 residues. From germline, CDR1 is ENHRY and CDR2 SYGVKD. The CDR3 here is CAITEGQSTEAFF.

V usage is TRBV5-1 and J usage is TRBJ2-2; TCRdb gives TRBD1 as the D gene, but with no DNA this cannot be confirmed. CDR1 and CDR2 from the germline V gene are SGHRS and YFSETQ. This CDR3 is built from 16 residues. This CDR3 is CASSLKKPQGGGELFF. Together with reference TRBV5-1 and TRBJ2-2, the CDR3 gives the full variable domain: KAGVTQTPRYLIKTRGQQVTLSCSPISGHRSVSWYQQTPGQGLQFLFEYFSETQRNKGNFPGRFSGRQFSNSRSEMNVSTLELGDSALYLCASSLKKPQGGGELFFGEGSRLTVL.

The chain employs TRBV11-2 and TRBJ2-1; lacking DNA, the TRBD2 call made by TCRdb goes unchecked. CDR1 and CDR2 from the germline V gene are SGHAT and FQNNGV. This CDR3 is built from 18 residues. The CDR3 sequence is CASSARLAGGSSYNEQFF.

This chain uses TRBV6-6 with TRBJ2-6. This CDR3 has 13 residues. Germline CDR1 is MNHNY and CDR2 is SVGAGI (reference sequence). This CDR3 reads CASSLLGANVLTF.

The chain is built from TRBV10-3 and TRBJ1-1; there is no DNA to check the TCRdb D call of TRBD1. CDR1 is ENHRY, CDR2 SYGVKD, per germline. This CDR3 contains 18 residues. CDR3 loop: CAISEGPGQGAKGTEAFF.

CDR3: CASSHTGKWTEAFF. V usage is TRBV6-1 and J usage is TRBJ1-1; TCRdb calls TRBD1, which cannot be checked without DNA. The CDR3 totals 14 residues. From germline, CDR1 is MNHNS and CDR2 SASEGT.

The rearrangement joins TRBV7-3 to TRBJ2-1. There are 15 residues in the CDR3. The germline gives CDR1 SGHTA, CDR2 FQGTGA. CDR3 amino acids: CASSLTWGFFNEQFF.